The 9 T cell receptor beta chains below come from one sample, sequenced in a study of T cells after yellow fever vaccination. A single record per CDR3 protein comes from TCRdb applying MiXCR to the 5' RACE reads. This sample carries hundreds of thousands of distinct CDR3 sequences, roughly an eighth of them seen once, and the ten largest clones take 14% to 15%. The material sequenced was PBMCs, taken on the day of the yellow fever booster vaccination. These receptors were collected from a young man who received the YFV17D yellow fever vaccine.

In regard to this clonotype: This sequence may be a read error, since a much larger clone differs from it by one base. This chain connects TRBV12-3 or TRBV12-4 to TRBJ2-1, with D perhaps TRBD2 (5 bases). This CDR3 comprises 18 residues. CDR3 amino acids: CTSSPPQASSHPDYEQFF. The CDR3 nucleotides are TGTACCAGCAGTCCTCCTCAGGCTAGTTCGCACCCGGACTATGAGCAGTTCTTC.

This clonotype was seen a few times. The V gene is TRBV7-2, the J gene TRBJ2-3; D is unclear. V was pared by 5 bases and J by 4 bases, with 19 bases between. Germline assignment: CDR1 SGHTA and CDR2 FQGNSA. The CDR3 consists of 16 residues. The CDR3 nucleotides are TGTGCCAGCAGCGCAGCGATTCTAGTCGCGGCAGATACGCAGTATTTT. Its protein is CASSAAILVAADTQYF.

This clonotype turned up a few times. The J gene is TRBJ2-2, the V gene TRBV5-5, with TRBD2 matching over 10 bases. CDR1 and CDR2 (germline): SGHKS, YYEKEE (reference sequence). The CDR3 is 16 amino acids. The V and J ends lost 4 bases and 2 bases, in that order; junction bases with no gene match: 5. In DNA, the CDR3 is TGTGCCAGCAGCCTAGGACTAGCGGATAACACCGGGGAGCTGTTTTTT. It yields the protein CASSLGLADNTGELFF.

In this sample, this clonotype turned up a few times. The J gene is TRBJ2-7, the V gene TRBV5-1; 13 positions match TRBD2. V gave up 3 bases and J gave up 3 bases; unmatched junction bases: 6. From germline, CDR1 is SGHRS and CDR2 YFSETQ. The CDR3 covers 16 residues. CDR3 DNA sequence: TGCGCCAGCAGCTCCCAAGGACTAGCGGGGGACTACGAGCAGTACTTC. Encoded protein: CASSSQGLAGDYEQYF.

The chain has TRBV4-3 and TRBJ1-2; 8 nucleotides match TRBD1. Losses at the gene ends were 4 bases for V and 4 bases for J; bases not matched to a gene: 5. This CDR3 has 14 residues. CDR1 is LGHNA and CDR2 is YSLEER in the germline V gene. Written as DNA, the CDR3 is TGCGCCAGCAGCCGAACACAGGGGGGCTATGGCTACACCTTC. This encodes CASSRTQGGYGYTF.

The rearrangement links TRBV27 to TRBJ2-2; tentative D call: TRBD2 (6 bases). The CDR3 covers 15 residues. The ends were cut back, 8 bases at V and 3 bases at J, with 16 bases in the middle. Germline V gene lookup returns CDR1 MNHEY and CDR2 SMNVEV (reference sequence). The CDR3 region has the DNA TGTGCCAGCCGGTTTAGTCCGGGGGACACCGGGGAGCTGTTTTTT. Translated, it gives CASRFSPGDTGELFF.

In its sample, this clonotype was seen many times. The rearrangement links TRBV6-2 or TRBV6-3 to TRBJ2-1; 7 nucleotides align to TRBD1. This CDR3 is 14 amino acids long. Losses at the gene ends were 10 bases for V and 6 bases for J; bases not matched to a gene: 12. Looked up from germline, CDR1 is MNHEY and CDR2 is SVGEGT. The CDR3 DNA reads as TGTGCCACCCACAGTTTGGGGACAGCCAATGAGCAGTTCTTC. Its protein product is CATHSLGTANEQFF.

This clonotype was counted a few times. The rearrangement joins TRBV24-1 to TRBJ1-1; 10 positions agree with TRBD1. The J segment lost 3 bases and the V segment lost 6 bases, leaving 6 bases of the junction unmatched. The CDR3 has 15 amino acids. Germline V CDR1 and CDR2: KGHDR, SFDVKD. The CDR3 sequence is CATSQTGGGYTEAFF. CDR3 sequence (DNA): TGTGCCACCAGTCAGACAGGGGGCGGATACACTGAAGCTTTCTTT.

The chain recombines TRBV6-1 with TRBJ1-1; 9 bases are a match to TRBD1. The germline gives CDR1 MNHNS, CDR2 SASEGT. V lost 6 bases, J lost 5 bases, and 10 bases stayed unmatched. The CDR3 has 15 amino acids. In nucleotides, the CDR3 is TGTGCCAGCAGACTCACCGGGACAGGGTCAACTGAAGCTTTCTTT. Encoded protein: CASRLTGTGSTEAFF.